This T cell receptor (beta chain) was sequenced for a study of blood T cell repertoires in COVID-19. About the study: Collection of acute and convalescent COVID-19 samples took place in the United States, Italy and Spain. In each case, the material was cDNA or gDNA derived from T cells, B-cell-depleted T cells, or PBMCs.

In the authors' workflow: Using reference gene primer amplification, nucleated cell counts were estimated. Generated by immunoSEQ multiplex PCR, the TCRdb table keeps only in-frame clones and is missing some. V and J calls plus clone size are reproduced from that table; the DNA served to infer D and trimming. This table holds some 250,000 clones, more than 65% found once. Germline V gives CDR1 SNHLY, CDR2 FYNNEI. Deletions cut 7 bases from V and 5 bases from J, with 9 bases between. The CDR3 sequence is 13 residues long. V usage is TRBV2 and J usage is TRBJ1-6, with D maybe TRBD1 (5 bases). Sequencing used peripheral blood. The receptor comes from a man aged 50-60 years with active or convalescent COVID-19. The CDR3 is CASTPTDNSPLHF. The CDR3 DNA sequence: TGTGCCAGCACACCGACAGATAATTCACCCCTCCACTTT.